A single sample gave rise to the 18 T cell receptor beta chains below, sequenced in a study of T cell responses to AZD1222 COVID-19 vaccine. Libraries were prepared by immunoSEQ multiplex PCR; TCRdb keeps only in-frame clonotypes and omits some of them. Of approximately 170,000 clones in the sample, 85% to 90% are singletons; the top ten hold about 9.9%. The input for sequencing was peripheral blood, taken 28 days after the second AZD1222 dose. The receptors stem from an adult who received the AZD1222 COVID-19 vaccine.

The rearrangement uses TRBV19 and TRBJ1-5, with D perhaps matching TRBD1 (5 bases). This CDR3 has 14 amino acids. Germline V gives CDR1 LNHDA, CDR2 SQIVND (reference sequence). The ends were cut back, 5 bases at V and 3 bases at J, with 11 bases in the middle. Here the CDR3 reads CASSGARPNQPQHF. DNA of the CDR3: TGTGCCAGTAGTGGGGCCAGGCCCAATCAGCCCCAGCATTTT.

The gene calls are TRBV27 and TRBJ2-3; 7 bases align to TRBD1. The J segment lost 8 bases and the V segment lost 6 bases, leaving 17 bases of the junction unmatched. The germline gives CDR1 MNHEY, CDR2 SMNVEV (reference sequence). The CDR3 has 16 residues. This CDR3 is CASRPLGTASQATQYF. In nucleotides, the CDR3 is TGTGCCAGCAGGCCGCTCGGGACAGCTTCGCAGGCTACGCAGTATTTT.

V and J are TRBV14 and TRBJ2-3, with D maybe TRBD2 (5 bases). The CDR3 sequence is 15 residues long. Trimming left V 0 bases short and J 6 bases short, with 13 bases between. Germline CDR1 is SGHDN and CDR2 is FVKESK. The CDR3 region is CASSQDRRPGDTQYF. In nucleotides, the CDR3 is TGTGCCAGCAGCCAAGATAGGAGACCGGGGGATACGCAGTATTTT.

In DNA, the CDR3 is TGTGCCAGCAGCTGGCGGAGCGGGACTAGCGGAACAGATACGCAGTATTTT. Protein product: CASSWRSGTSGTDTQYF. V and J are TRBV14 and TRBJ2-3, with 11 bases lining up with TRBD2. The junction had 10 bases not matched to a gene; V was cut back by 5 bases and J by 3 bases. CDR3 size: 17 residues. Germline V gives CDR1 SGHDN, CDR2 FVKESK.

J is TRBJ2-2 and V is TRBV7-9, with D possibly TRBD1 on 6 matching bases. The CDR3 sequence is 14 residues long. The V gene's germline CDR1 is SEHNR and CDR2 FQNEAQ (reference sequence). V lost 5 bases, J lost 1 base, and 8 bases lay in between. DNA of the CDR3: TGTGCCAGCAGCCCGGGACAGAACACCGGGGAGCTGTTTTTT. It translates to CASSPGQNTGELFF.

The chain uses TRBV12-5 and TRBJ2-1; 12 nucleotides line up with TRBD2. After removal of 6 bases from V and 4 bases from J, the junction contained 7 bases not matched to a gene. This CDR3 contains 16 residues. The germline V gene encodes CDR1 LGHNT and CDR2 FRNRAP. CDR3 sequence: CASGPPLAGGYNEQFF. In DNA form, the CDR3 reads TGTGCTAGTGGCCCGCCCCTAGCGGGGGGGTACAATGAGCAGTTCTTC.

The rearrangement uses TRBV7-9 and TRBJ2-3; D unresolved. Germline CDR1 and CDR2: SEHNR and FQNEAQ (reference sequence). Trimming left V 1 base short and J 8 bases short, with 19 bases between. The CDR3 runs to 16 residues. The chain's CDR3 is CASSLVGYRPVPTQYF. As DNA, the CDR3 is TGTGCCAGCAGCTTAGTCGGATACAGACCCGTCCCTACGCAGTATTTT.

This clone occurred once. The rearrangement links TRBV6-1 to TRBJ2-2; the match to TRBD1 covers 7 bases. V was pared by 4 bases and J by 4 bases, with 9 bases of the junction left unmatched. CDR1 is MNHNS and CDR2 is SASEGT in the germline V gene. CDR3 length equals 16 residues. The CDR3 sequence is CASSAQGQRPTGELFF. The CDR3 region has the DNA TGTGCCAGCAGTGCACAGGGACAGCGCCCCACCGGGGAGCTGTTTTTT.

The chain combines TRBV6-2 or TRBV6-3 with TRBJ2-5, with TRBD2 matching 12 bases. The germline gives CDR1 MNHEY, CDR2 SVGEGT. The CDR3 consists of 15 residues. J gave up 5 bases and V 6 bases, and 7 bases lay outside the gene matches. The DNA for the CDR3 is TGTGCCAGCAGCCCGACTAGCGGGGGAGGGGAGACCCAGTACTTC. Translation: CASSPTSGGGETQYF.

The V call is TRBV6-1, the J call TRBJ2-7, with D possibly being TRBD1 (6 bases). Germline-derived CDR1 and CDR2 are MNHNS and SASEGT. The germline V and J ends were trimmed by 1 base and 3 bases, with 13 bases remaining between them. This CDR3 spans 15 amino acids. In DNA, the CDR3 is TGTGCCAGCAGTGAAGTACAGGGAGACCTCTACGAGCAGTACTTC. This gives the protein CASSEVQGDLYEQYF.

The chain links TRBV10-3 to TRBJ2-7; either TRBD1 or TRBD2 may supply D (5 bases each). This CDR3 spans 12 amino acids. From germline, CDR1 is ENHRY and CDR2 SYGVKD. Trimming removed 10 bases at V and 0 bases at J, with 10 bases between. The CDR3 reads CATVGTSYEQYF. In DNA form, the CDR3 reads TGTGCCACCGTAGGGACCTCCTACGAGCAGTACTTC.

This clone has only one observation. The chain uses TRBV3-1 (or the pseudogene TRBV3-2) and TRBJ2-2, with D possibly matching TRBD2 (6 bases). Germline CDR1 LGHDT, CDR2 YNNKEL (reference sequence). V gave up 3 bases and J gave up 4 bases, with 12 bases separating them. The CDR3 totals 15 residues. This CDR3 is CASSQRLGVTGELFF. CDR3 DNA sequence: TGTGCCAGCAGCCAGAGACTAGGGGTCACCGGGGAGCTGTTTTTT.

This chain joins TRBV7-3 and TRBJ2-1; TRBD2 aligns across 11 bases. The V segment lost 5 bases and the J segment 7 bases; nucleotides outside the gene matches: 13. The CDR3 runs to 17 residues. The V gene's germline CDR1 is SGHTA and CDR2 FQGTGA. CDR3 protein: CASSPGPFSGGANEQFF. In nucleotides, the CDR3 is TGTGCCAGCAGCCCCGGCCCCTTTAGCGGGGGGGCGAATGAGCAGTTCTTC.

Written as DNA, the CDR3 is TGCGCCAGCAGCCGGGACACTTACACCGGGGAGCTGTTTTTT. Translating gives CASSRDTYTGELFF. The chain employs TRBV5-1 and TRBJ2-2, with D tentatively TRBD1 (6 bases). Per germline, CDR1 SGHRS and CDR2 YFSETQ. V was shortened by 4 bases and J by 3 bases, with 10 bases between the two germline ends. The CDR3 runs 14 residues.

This chain connects TRBV3-1 (or the pseudogene TRBV3-2) to TRBJ2-7; D not resolved. The CDR3 consists of 12 residues. Germline CDR1 is LGHDT and CDR2 is YNNKEL (reference sequence). V lost 2 bases, J lost 8 bases, and 10 bases lay in between. In nucleotides, the CDR3 is TGTGCCAGCAGCCAAAGTTTAAACAAGCAGTACTTC. This sequence encodes CASSQSLNKQYF.

The chain links TRBV28 to TRBJ2-4; 15 nucleotides align to TRBD2. V trimming: 5 bases; J trimming: 8 bases; junction bases outside the gene matches: 10. CDR1 and CDR2 from the germline V gene are MDHEN and SYDVKM. The CDR3 totals 17 residues. The CDR3 DNA follows: TGTGCCAGCAGTGACTGGACTAGCGGGGGGGTGAAGGACATTCAGTACTTC. Translation gives CASSDWTSGGVKDIQYF.

The chain is built from TRBV5-1 and TRBJ1-2; D not resolved. The CDR3 totals 14 residues. Germline-derived CDR1 and CDR2 are SGHRS and YFSETQ. Trimming removed 0 bases from V and 1 base from J, with 7 bases in between. For the CDR3, the DNA is TGCGCCAGCAGCTTGGAGTCGGGTAACTATGGCTACACCTTC. It specifies CASSLESGNYGYTF. Full variable domain (missing parts from reference TRBV5-1 and TRBJ1-2): KAGVTQTPRYLIKTRGQQVTLSCSPISGHRSVSWYQQTPGQGLQFLFEYFSETQRNKGNFPGRFSGRQFSNSRSEMNVSTLELGDSALYLCASSLESGNYGYTFGSGTRLTVV.

V is TRBV12-5 and J is TRBJ2-4, with TRBD2 matching 8 bases. V gave up 0 bases and J gave up 1 base; unmatched junction bases: 11. There are 19 residues in the CDR3. Germline V gives CDR1 LGHNT, CDR2 FRNRAP. The CDR3 spells CASGLVPRGGLFAKNIQYF. The CDR3 coding sequence is TGTGCTAGTGGTTTGGTACCCCGGGGGGGCCTTTTCGCCAAAAACATTCAGTACTTC.